Listed here are 28 T cell receptor beta chains from one sample, sequenced in a study of cytotoxic CD8 clonotypes in ibrutinib-treated CLL. The method was immunoSEQ multiplex PCR; TCRdb's version includes in-frame clones alone and lacks a portion of them. This sample has about 160,000 clones, with approximately 90% found just once. Source: PBMCs, taken at disease progression, from a patient treated with ibrutinib. Receptors were obtained from a human donor with chronic lymphocytic leukemia.

This chain joins TRBV2 and TRBJ2-6; D not resolved. Germline V gene data show CDR1 as SNHLY and CDR2 as FYNNEI. The V end lost 5 bases, the J end lost 0 bases, and 5 bases lay between the germline ends. The CDR3 has 14 residues. CDR3 in DNA: TGTGCCAGCAGTACCTCCTCTGGGGCCAACGTCCTGACTTTC. It translates to CASSTSSGANVLTF.

This clone was seen once. The chain joins TRBV28 to TRBJ2-7, with 7 positions matching TRBD1. Per germline, CDR1 MDHEN and CDR2 SYDVKM. Trimming removed 10 bases from V and 0 bases from J; junction bases left unmatched: 9. This CDR3 comprises 14 residues. The CDR3, as DNA: TGTGCCATTCAAAACCGGGACAGCTCCTACGAGCAGTACTTC. Its translation: CAIQNRDSSYEQYF.

This chain links TRBV13 with TRBJ2-2; D is perhaps TRBD1 (6 bases). Trimming took off 5 bases at V and 3 bases at J, with 13 bases between the two ends. This CDR3 is built from 15 residues. CDR1 and CDR2 from the germline V gene are PRHDT and FYEKMQ (reference sequence). The CDR3 nucleotides read TGTGCCAGCAGCCCCAGGACAGAACACACCGGGGAGCTGTTTTTT. Translating gives CASSPRTEHTGELFF.

This chain connects TRBV30 to TRBJ1-2; 11 bases are a match to TRBD1. Germline V gives CDR1 GTSNPN, CDR2 SVGIG (reference sequence). V dropped 3 bases and J dropped 5; count of bases not matched to a gene: 2. The CDR3 is 13 amino acids. The CDR3 DNA reads as TGTGCCTGGAGGGGGACAGGGGGTTATGGCTACACCTTC. Its protein product is CAWRGTGGYGYTF.

This clone was detected a few times. The chain recombines TRBV7-2 with TRBJ2-5; perhaps TRBD2 as D (6 bases). The CDR3 sequence is 11 residues long. CDR1 is SGHTA, CDR2 FQGNSA, per germline. Trimming took 1 base from V and 11 from J, leaving 8 bases between them. CDR3 amino acids: CASSLGGIQYF. The CDR3 coding sequence is TGTGCCAGCAGCTTAGGCGGGATTCAGTACTTC.

V and J are TRBV9 and TRBJ1-4; D unclear. This CDR3 has 15 residues. Germline CDR1 reads SGDLS; CDR2 reads YYNGEE. V gave up 0 bases and J gave up 4 bases, with 10 bases separating them. For the CDR3, the DNA is TGTGCCAGCAGCGTAGGGCTCGTAGATAATGAAAAACTGTTTTTT. Translating it yields CASSVGLVDNEKLFF.

The chain is built from TRBV18 and TRBJ2-1, with TRBD2 matching 12 bases. Per the germline V gene, CDR1 is KGHSH and CDR2 is LQKENI. Trimming cost V 5 bases and J 9 bases; bases outside gene matches: 11. CDR3 size: 16 residues. CDR3 amino acids: CASSSRLAGALSEQFF. The CDR3 bases are TGTGCCAGCTCATCGAGACTAGCGGGAGCTTTGAGTGAGCAGTTCTTC.

This rearrangement joins TRBV5-7 to TRBJ2-1, with D possibly called TRBD1 or TRBD2 (6 bases each). TRBV5-7 is known as an ORF, though its function is uncertain. V was cut by 1 base and J by 6 bases, with 17 bases left in between. The CDR3 is made up of 16 amino acids. DNA of the CDR3: TGTGCCAGCAGCTTGTTATCGGGGGCTCGTGCCAATGAGCAGTTCTTC. It codes for CASSLLSGARANEQFF.

This clone was picked up one time. V usage is TRBV2 and J usage is TRBJ1-2; tentatively, D is TRBD1 (5 bases). The germline V gene has CDR1 SNHLY and CDR2 FYNNEI. Deletions cut 4 bases from V and 2 bases from J, with 17 bases between. There are 16 residues in the CDR3. CDR3 residues: CASSGVKNAGNYGYTF. The DNA of the CDR3 is TGTGCCAGCAGTGGGGTTAAGAACGCAGGGAACTATGGCTACACCTTC.

This clone was observed once. The V gene is TRBV5-4, the J gene TRBJ2-3; no reliable D call. Germline-derived CDR1 and CDR2 are SGHNT and YYREEE (reference sequence). V shed 4 bases and J shed 8 bases, with 17 bases lying between them. The CDR3 covers 14 residues. The CDR3 nucleotides read TGTGCCAGCAGCCCCGAATGGGGAACGGGTACGCAGTATTTT. It yields the protein CASSPEWGTGTQYF.

The rearrangement uses TRBV5-4 and TRBJ1-2, with D perhaps TRBD1 (5 bases). Trimming removed 4 bases from V and 6 bases from J, with 13 bases in between. There are 13 residues in the CDR3. Per germline, CDR1 SGHNT and CDR2 YYREEE (reference sequence). The CDR3, as DNA: TGTGCCAGCAGCGTAACAGGAACGGATGGCTACACCTTC. Translating it yields CASSVTGTDGYTF. The variable domain in full, completed from reference TRBV5-4 and TRBJ1-2, reads ETGVTQSPTHLIKTRGQQVTLRCSSQSGHNTVSWYQQALGQGPQFIFQYYREEENGRGNFPPRFSGLQFPNYSSELNVNALELDDSALYLCASSVTGTDGYTFGSGTRLTVV.

This clone was seen once. V and J are TRBV12-2 and TRBJ1-2; TRBD1, the D gene given by the table, was not confirmed from the DNA. TRBV12-2 is a pseudogene locus. The CDR3 is 13 amino acids. The CDR3 DNA sequence: TGTGCAACGAAGGCCGGGACAGCCTATGGCTACACCTTC. Translation: CATKAGTAYGYTF.

The rearrangement joins TRBV5-1 to TRBJ1-1; TRBD1 matches 8 bases. The CDR3 has 17 amino acids. Per germline, CDR1 SGHRS and CDR2 YFSETQ. Losses at the gene ends were 0 bases for V and 1 base for J; bases not matched to a gene: 8. The CDR3 protein is CASSLVPGGAGNTEAFF. CDR3 nucleotide sequence: TGCGCCAGCAGCTTGGTGCCAGGGGGCGCGGGGAACACTGAAGCTTTCTTT.

This chain links TRBV19 with TRBJ2-6, with D uncertain. The CDR3 spans 16 residues. Germline CDR1 reads LNHDA; CDR2 reads SQIVND (reference sequence). V lost 1 base and J lost 0, with 7 bases in between. CDR3 sequence reads: CASSIGDNSGANVLTF. Written as DNA, the CDR3 is TGTGCCAGTAGTATAGGAGACAACTCTGGGGCCAACGTCCTGACTTTC.

J is TRBJ1-4 and V is TRBV19, with a possible D match to TRBD1 (5 bases). This CDR3 is 14 amino acids long. Germline CDR1 and CDR2: LNHDA and SQIVND (reference sequence). V was shortened by 3 bases and J by 8 bases, with 13 bases between the two germline ends. The CDR3 loop reads CASSIRPGREKLFF. The CDR3 DNA reads as TGTGCCAGTAGTATTCGACCGGGACGGGAAAAACTGTTTTTT.

This chain joins TRBV9 and TRBJ1-4, with 8 bases aligning to TRBD1. V gave up 4 bases and J gave up 2 bases; unmatched junction bases: 7. There are 16 residues in the CDR3. Looked up from germline, CDR1 is SGDLS and CDR2 is YYNGEE. The CDR3 spells CASSRTGGRTNEKLFF. CDR3 sequence (DNA): TGTGCCAGCAGCCGTACAGGGGGAAGGACTAATGAAAAACTGTTTTTT.

The chain couples TRBV10-3 to TRBJ2-5; TRBD1 matches 8 bases. The V gene end was trimmed by 3 bases and the J gene end by 3 bases; junction bases not matched to a gene: 9. CDR1 ENHRY and CDR2 SYGVKD come from the germline V gene. This CDR3 region has 16 residues. CDR3 protein: CAISDSYGTGKETQYF. CDR3 bases: TGTGCCATCAGTGACTCTTATGGGACAGGAAAAGAGACCCAGTACTTC.

This chain uses TRBV11-2 with TRBJ2-1; possibly TRBD2 for D (5 bases). The germline V and J ends were trimmed by 1 base and 4 bases, with 11 bases remaining between them. Germline-derived CDR1 and CDR2 are SGHAT and FQNNGV. The CDR3 consists of 15 residues. For the CDR3, the DNA is TGTGCCAGCAGCTTAGGAACGGGGTCGTACAATGAGCAGTTCTTC. Encoded protein: CASSLGTGSYNEQFF.

V usage is TRBV25-1 and J usage is TRBJ1-1; a possible D gene is TRBD1 (5 bases). V lost 6 bases to trimming and J lost 3 bases, with 11 bases between them. Germline assignment: CDR1 MGHDK and CDR2 SYGVNS. This CDR3 contains 13 residues. CDR3 bases: TGTGCCAGCAGCGACGGGGGGTACACTGAAGCTTTCTTT. The encoded protein is CASSDGGYTEAFF.

The chain couples TRBV5-1 to TRBJ2-7, with D possibly TRBD1 on 6 matching bases. This CDR3 comprises 16 residues. The germline V gene has CDR1 SGHRS and CDR2 YFSETQ. Trimming took 1 base from V and 0 from J, leaving 14 bases between them. The CDR3 here is CASSLSDQDSSYEQYF. The CDR3 region has the DNA TGCGCCAGCAGCTTGAGCGATCAGGACAGCTCCTACGAGCAGTACTTC.

This chain connects TRBV4-2 to TRBJ2-3, with a weak D call TRBD2 (5 bases). This CDR3 region has 14 residues. Germline loops: CDR1 LGHNA, CDR2 YNFKEQ. V lost 0 bases and J lost 9, with 13 bases in between. This CDR3 reads CASSQDLRAATQYF. CDR3 sequence (DNA): TGTGCCAGCAGCCAAGATCTGAGGGCGGCGACGCAGTATTTT.

The V gene is TRBV6-5, the J gene TRBJ2-1; no reliable D call. V gave up 6 bases and J gave up 0 bases, with 9 bases separating them. Germline V lookup: CDR1 MNHEY, CDR2 SVGAGI. CDR3 length equals 14 residues. The CDR3 spells CASSPGYSYNEQFF. The CDR3 region has the DNA TGTGCCAGCAGCCCTGGTTACTCCTACAATGAGCAGTTCTTC.

The chain joins TRBV7-3 to TRBJ2-5, with 7 positions matching TRBD2. The J segment lost 4 bases and the V segment lost 5 bases, leaving 10 bases of the junction unmatched. The germline V gene has CDR1 SGHTA and CDR2 FQGTGA. The CDR3 runs 15 residues. The CDR3 nucleotides are TGTGCCAGCAGCCCCAGCGGGGTGAGGGGAGAGACCCAGTACTTC. Its translation: CASSPSGVRGETQYF.

The CDR3 loop is CASSLVPFGAETQYF. DNA of the CDR3: TGCGCCAGCAGCTTAGTTCCCTTCGGGGCGGAGACCCAGTACTTC. The V and J genes are TRBV5-1 and TRBJ2-5, with D perhaps assigned TRBD1 or TRBD2 (5 bases each). The CDR3 is made up of 15 amino acids. Trimming pared 2 bases from V and 5 bases from J, leaving 16 bases between. The germline V gene encodes CDR1 SGHRS and CDR2 YFSETQ.

V and J are TRBV5-4 and TRBJ2-3; 8 nucleotides match TRBD1. The CDR3 is made up of 15 amino acids. The V and J ends lost 1 base and 2 bases, in that order; junction bases with no gene match: 3. Germline assignment: CDR1 SGHNT and CDR2 YYREEE (reference sequence). CDR3 coding DNA: TGTGCCAGCAGCTTGTCGGGACAGGTCACAGATACGCAGTATTTT. This gives the protein CASSLSGQVTDTQYF.

This chain joins TRBV19 and TRBJ1-2; the D gene is possibly TRBD1 (5 bases). Germline V gene sequence: CDR1 LNHDA, CDR2 SQIVND (reference sequence). The V end was cut by 1 base, the J end by 4 bases, with 10 bases between. This CDR3 has 14 residues. Here the CDR3 reads CASSIGEGIYGYTF. CDR3 DNA: TGTGCCAGTAGTATAGGAGAGGGGATCTATGGCTACACCTTC.

The chain employs TRBV7-9 and TRBJ2-2; D ambiguous. Germline V CDR1 and CDR2: SEHNR, FQNEAQ (reference sequence). V was cut by 2 bases and J by 3 bases, with 10 bases left in between. The CDR3 spans 15 residues. CDR3 amino acids: CASSLMQGDTGELFF. In DNA, the CDR3 is TGTGCCAGCAGCTTAATGCAAGGAGACACCGGGGAGCTGTTTTTT.

Points on this clone: In the same sample, other DNA sequences code for this CDR3. The chain employs TRBV6-1 and TRBJ1-5; D remains ambiguous. Germline values: CDR1 MNHNS, CDR2 SASEGT. The CDR3 is made up of 15 amino acids. V was cut by 2 bases and J by 2 bases, with 10 bases left in between. DNA for the CDR3: TGTGCCAGCAGTGAACGGGTTTATGGCAATCAGCCCCAGCATTTT. It specifies CASSERVYGNQPQHF.